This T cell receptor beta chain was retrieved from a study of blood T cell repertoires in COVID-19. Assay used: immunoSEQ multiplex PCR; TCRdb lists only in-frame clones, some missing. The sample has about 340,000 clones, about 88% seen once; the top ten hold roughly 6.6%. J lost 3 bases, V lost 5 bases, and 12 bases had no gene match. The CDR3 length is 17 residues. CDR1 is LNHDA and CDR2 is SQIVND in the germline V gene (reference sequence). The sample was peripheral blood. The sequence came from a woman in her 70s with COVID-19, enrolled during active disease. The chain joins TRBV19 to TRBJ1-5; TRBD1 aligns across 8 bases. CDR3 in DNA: TGTGCCAGTAGTCCCCGACCGGACAGGGATTACAATCAGCCCCAGCATTTT. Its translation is CASSPRPDRDYNQPQHF. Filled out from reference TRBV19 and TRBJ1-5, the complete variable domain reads DGGITQSPKYLFRKEGQNVTLSCEQNLNHDAMYWYRQDPGQGLRLIYYSQIVNDFQKGDIAEGYSVSREKKESFPLTVTSAQKNPTAFYLCASSPRPDRDYNQPQHFGDGTRLSIL.